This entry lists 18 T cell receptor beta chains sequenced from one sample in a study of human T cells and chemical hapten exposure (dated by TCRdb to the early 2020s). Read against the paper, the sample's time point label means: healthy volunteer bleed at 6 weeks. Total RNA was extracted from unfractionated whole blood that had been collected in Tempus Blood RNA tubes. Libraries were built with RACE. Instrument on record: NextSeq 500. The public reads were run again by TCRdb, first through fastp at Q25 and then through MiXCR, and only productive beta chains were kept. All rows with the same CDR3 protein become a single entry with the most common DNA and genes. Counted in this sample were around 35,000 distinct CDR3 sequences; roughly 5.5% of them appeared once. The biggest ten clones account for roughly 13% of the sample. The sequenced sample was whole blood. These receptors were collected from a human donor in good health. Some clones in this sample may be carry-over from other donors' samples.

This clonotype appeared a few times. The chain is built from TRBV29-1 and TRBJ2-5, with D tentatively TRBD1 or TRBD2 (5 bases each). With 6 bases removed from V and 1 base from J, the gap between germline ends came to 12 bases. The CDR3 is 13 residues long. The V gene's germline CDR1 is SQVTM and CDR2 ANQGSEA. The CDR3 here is CSVKPGTQETQYF. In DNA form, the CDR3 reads TGCAGCGTCAAACCCGGGACCCAAGAGACCCAGTACTTC.

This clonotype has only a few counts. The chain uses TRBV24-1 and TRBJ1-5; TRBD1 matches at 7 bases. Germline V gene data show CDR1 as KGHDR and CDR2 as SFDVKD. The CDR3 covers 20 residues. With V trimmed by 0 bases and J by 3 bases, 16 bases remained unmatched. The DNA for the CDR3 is TGTGCCACCAGTGATTTGGAAGGGGGCTTGAGTTTAGTTCCCAATCAGCCCCAGCATTTT. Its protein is CATSDLEGGLSLVPNQPQHF.

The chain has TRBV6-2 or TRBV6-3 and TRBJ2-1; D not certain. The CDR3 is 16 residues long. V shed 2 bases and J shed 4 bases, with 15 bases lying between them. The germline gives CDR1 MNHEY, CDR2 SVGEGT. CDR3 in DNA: TGTGCCAGCAGTTACGGCGGCACCACCTTTTACAATGAGCAGTTCTTC. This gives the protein CASSYGGTTFYNEQFF.

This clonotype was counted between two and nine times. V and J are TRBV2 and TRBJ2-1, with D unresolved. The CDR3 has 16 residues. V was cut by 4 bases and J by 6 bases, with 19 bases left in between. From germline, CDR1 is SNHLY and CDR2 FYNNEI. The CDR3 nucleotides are TGTGCCAGCAGTGCCTCCCGGGTCTTCTGGTCCAATGAGCAGTTCTTC. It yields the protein CASSASRVFWSNEQFF.

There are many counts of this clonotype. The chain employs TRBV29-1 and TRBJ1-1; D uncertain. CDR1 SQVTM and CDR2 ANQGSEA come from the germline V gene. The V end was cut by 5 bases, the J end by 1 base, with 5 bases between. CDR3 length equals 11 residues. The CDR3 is CSVSQNTEAFF. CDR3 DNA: TGCAGCGTTTCTCAGAACACTGAAGCTTTCTTT.

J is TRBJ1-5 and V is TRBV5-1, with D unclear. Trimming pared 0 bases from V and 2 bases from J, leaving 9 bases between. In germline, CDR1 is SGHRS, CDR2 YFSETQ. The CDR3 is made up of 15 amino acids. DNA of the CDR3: TGCGCCAGCAGCTTGGGGGGATCCCGCAATCAGCCCCAGCATTTT. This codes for CASSLGGSRNQPQHF.

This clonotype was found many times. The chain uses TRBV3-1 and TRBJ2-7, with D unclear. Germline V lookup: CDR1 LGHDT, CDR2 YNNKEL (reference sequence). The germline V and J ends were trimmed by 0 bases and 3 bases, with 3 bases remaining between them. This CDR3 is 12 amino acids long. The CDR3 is CASSQDSYEQYF. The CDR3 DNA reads TGTGCCAGCAGCCAAGATAGCTACGAGCAGTACTTC.

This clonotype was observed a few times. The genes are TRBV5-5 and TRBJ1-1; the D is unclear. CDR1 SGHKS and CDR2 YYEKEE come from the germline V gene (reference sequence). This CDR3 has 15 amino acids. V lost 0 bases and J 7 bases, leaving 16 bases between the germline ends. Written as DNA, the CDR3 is TGTGCCAGCAGCTTGGGGGAGACTGGGGTTCGTGAAGCTTTCTTT. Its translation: CASSLGETGVREAFF.

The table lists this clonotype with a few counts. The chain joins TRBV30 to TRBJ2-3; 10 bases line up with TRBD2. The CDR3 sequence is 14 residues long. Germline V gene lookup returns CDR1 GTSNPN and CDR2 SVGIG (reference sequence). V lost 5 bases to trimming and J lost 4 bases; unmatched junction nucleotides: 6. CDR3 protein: CAWGSGTSADTQYF. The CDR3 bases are TGTGCCTGGGGGTCCGGGACTAGCGCAGATACGCAGTATTTT. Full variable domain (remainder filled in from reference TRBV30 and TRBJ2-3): SQTIHQWPATLVQPVGSPLSLECTVEGTSNPNLYWYRQAAGRGLQLLFYSVGIGQISSEVPQNLSASRPQDRQFILSSKKLLLSDSGFYLCAWGSGTSADTQYFGPGTRLTVL.

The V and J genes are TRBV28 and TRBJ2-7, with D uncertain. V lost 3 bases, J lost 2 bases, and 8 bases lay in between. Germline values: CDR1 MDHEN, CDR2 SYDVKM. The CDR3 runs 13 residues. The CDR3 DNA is TGTGCCAGCAGTTTCGGGCAGCCCTACGAGCAGTACTTC. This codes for CASSFGQPYEQYF.

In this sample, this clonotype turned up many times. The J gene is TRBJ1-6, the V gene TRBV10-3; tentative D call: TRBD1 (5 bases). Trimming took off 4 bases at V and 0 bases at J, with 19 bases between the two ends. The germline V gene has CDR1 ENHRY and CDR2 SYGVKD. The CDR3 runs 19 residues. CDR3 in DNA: TGTGCCATCAGTGCACAGGTTACCGCAGTCAGCTCCTATAATTCACCCCTCCACTTT. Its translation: CAISAQVTAVSSYNSPLHF.

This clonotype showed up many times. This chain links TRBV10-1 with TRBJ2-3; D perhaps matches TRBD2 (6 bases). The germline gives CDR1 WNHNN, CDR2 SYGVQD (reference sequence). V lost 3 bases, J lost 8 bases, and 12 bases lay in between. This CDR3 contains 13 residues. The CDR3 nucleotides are TGCGCCAGCAGTGATAGCGGAGCGGGTACGCAGTATTTT. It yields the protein CASSDSGAGTQYF.

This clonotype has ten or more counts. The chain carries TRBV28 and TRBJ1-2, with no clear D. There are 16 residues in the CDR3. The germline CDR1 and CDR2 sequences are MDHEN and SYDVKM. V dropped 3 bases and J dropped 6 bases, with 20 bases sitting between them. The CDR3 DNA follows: TGTGCCAGCAGTTTGCGCTTTTCCGGACGCTTAAATGGCTACACCTTC. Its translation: CASSLRFSGRLNGYTF.

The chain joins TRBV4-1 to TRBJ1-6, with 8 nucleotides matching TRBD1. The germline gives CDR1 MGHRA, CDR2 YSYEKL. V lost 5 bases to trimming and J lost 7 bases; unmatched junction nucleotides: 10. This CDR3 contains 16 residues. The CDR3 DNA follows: TGCGCCAGCAGCTCTCCTCAGGGGGCGAACAATTCACCCCTCCACTTT. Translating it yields CASSSPQGANNSPLHF.

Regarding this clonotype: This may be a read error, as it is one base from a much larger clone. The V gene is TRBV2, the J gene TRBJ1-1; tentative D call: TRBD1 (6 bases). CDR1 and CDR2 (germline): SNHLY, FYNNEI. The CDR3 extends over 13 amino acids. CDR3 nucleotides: TGTGTCAGCAGGGAACTGGACAGTGGTGAGTCTTTCTTT. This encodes CVSRELDSGESFF.

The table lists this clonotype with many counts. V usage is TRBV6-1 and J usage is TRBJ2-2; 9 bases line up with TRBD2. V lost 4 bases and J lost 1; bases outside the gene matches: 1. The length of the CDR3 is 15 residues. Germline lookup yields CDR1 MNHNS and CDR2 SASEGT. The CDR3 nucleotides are TGTGCCAGCAGTGTTAGCGGGGGGAACACCGGGGAGCTGTTTTTT. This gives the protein CASSVSGGNTGELFF.

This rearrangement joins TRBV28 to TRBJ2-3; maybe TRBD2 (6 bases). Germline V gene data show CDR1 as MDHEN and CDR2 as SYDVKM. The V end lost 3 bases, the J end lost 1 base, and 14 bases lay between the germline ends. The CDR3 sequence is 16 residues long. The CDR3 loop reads CASSFSGWGGTDTQYF. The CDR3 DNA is TGTGCCAGCAGTTTTAGTGGCTGGGGGGGCACAGATACGCAGTATTTT.

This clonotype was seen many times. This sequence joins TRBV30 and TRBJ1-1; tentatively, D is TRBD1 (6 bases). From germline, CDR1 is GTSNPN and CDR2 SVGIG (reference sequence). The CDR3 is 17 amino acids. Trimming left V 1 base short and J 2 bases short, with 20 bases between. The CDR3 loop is CAWSGWDISQFNTEAFF. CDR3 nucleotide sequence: TGTGCCTGGAGTGGCTGGGACATCAGTCAGTTTAACACTGAAGCTTTCTTT.